The rows below give T cell receptor beta chains drawn from one sample of a study of blood T cell repertoires in COVID-19. Libraries were prepared by immunoSEQ multiplex PCR; TCRdb keeps only in-frame clonotypes and omits some of them. This table holds some 230,000 clones, roughly four fifths found once. The material sequenced was peripheral blood. These receptors came from an elderly woman with COVID-19, enrolled during active disease. CDR3s include the opening cysteine and the closing phenylalanine or tryptophan. D genes are given only for firm matches. Only part of the rows carry a size: once, few, many, or a class if the clone is expanded.

TRBD2,.,TRBV5-4,TRBJ2-3,CASRERGAGTDTQYF,TGTGCCAGCAGGGAGCGGGGGGCAGGCACAGATACGCAGTATTTT
.,few,TRBV4-1,TRBJ2-7,CASSHLGSGRPYEQYF,TGCGCCAGCAGCCACCTAGGCAGCGGGCGTCCCTACGAGCAGTACTTC
TRBD1,few,TRBV18,TRBJ1-6,CASSMGQGGNSPLHF,TGTGCCAGCTCTATGGGACAGGGGGGTAATTCACCCCTCCACTTT
.,.,TRBV19,TRBJ1-5,CASSSDRVVNQPQHF,TGTGCCAGTAGTTCGGACAGAGTCGTTAATCAGCCCCAGCATTTT
TRBD2,.,TRBV5-8,TRBJ2-3,CASSFMRRSGDLTDTQYF,TGTGCCAGCAGCTTTATGCGACGTAGCGGGGACTTAACAGATACGCAGTATTTT
.,.,TRBV10-3,TRBJ1-5,CAAAGGTNQPQHF,TGTGCCGCTGCTGGAGGTACCAATCAGCCCCAGCATTTT
TRBD1,.,TRBV3-1/TRBV3-2,TRBJ1-2,CASSPGQRNYGYTF,TGTGCCAGCAGCCCGGGACAGCGTAACTATGGCTACACCTTC
TRBD2,few,TRBV29-1,TRBJ2-1,CSHGGLASYNEQFF,TGCAGCCACGGAGGACTAGCGAGCTACAATGAGCAGTTCTTC
.,.,TRBV5-7,TRBJ2-1,CASSLDLAVYNEQFF,TGTGCCAGCAGCCTGGATCTAGCAGTCTACAATGAGCAGTTCTTC
TRBD1,.,TRBV7-9,TRBJ1-1,CASSFRQGLNTEAFF,TGTGCCAGCAGCTTCAGACAGGGGTTGAACACTGAAGCTTTCTTT
TRBD1,.,TRBV15,TRBJ2-1,CATSRGGTGTTYNEQFF,TGTGCCACCAGCAGAGGTGGGACAGGGACGACCTACAATGAGCAGTTCTTC
.,.,TRBV18,TRBJ1-1,CASSRMGADTEAFF,TGTGCCAGCTCACGAATGGGGGCGGACACTGAAGCTTTCTTT
TRBD1,.,TRBV7-9,TRBJ1-3,CASSLTGGGNTIYF,TGTGCCAGCAGCCTCACAGGGGGTGGAAACACCATATATTTT
.,.,TRBV2,TRBJ1-6,CASSYDSTYNSPLHF,TGTGCCAGCAGTTATGACAGCACCTATAATTCACCCCTCCACTTT
TRBD2,.,TRBV5-1,TRBJ2-7,CASSPQASGASYEQYF,TGCGCCAGCAGCCCACAAGCTAGCGGGGCCTCCTACGAGCAGTACTTC
.,few,TRBV6-5,TRBJ2-7,CASRKEDRSSYEQYF,TGTGCCAGCAGGAAAGAGGACAGAAGCTCCTACGAGCAGTACTTC
.,.,TRBV30,TRBJ2-3,CAWSEGRAGEATDTQYF,TGTGCCTGGAGTGAGGGGAGGGCAGGGGAGGCCACAGATACGCAGTATTTT
TRBD1,.,TRBV11-1,TRBJ2-2,CASSSDRAGGELFF,TGTGCCAGCAGCTCAGACAGGGCGGGCGGGGAGCTGTTTTTT
.,.,TRBV9,TRBJ1-6,CASSVERGGNSPLHF,TGTGCCAGCAGCGTAGAGAGAGGAGGGAATTCACCCCTCCACTTT
.,.,TRBV2,TRBJ1-1,CASSAQGAEAFF,TGTGCCAGCAGCGCGCAAGGGGCTGAAGCTTTCTTT
.,.,TRBV7-2,TRBJ2-5,CASSLASDWGETQYF,TGTGCCAGCAGCTTAGCTTCGGACTGGGGAGAGACCCAGTACTTC
.,.,TRBV2,TRBJ2-1,CASSPGQWNYNEQFF,TGTGCCAGCAGCCCCGGACAGTGGAACTACAATGAGCAGTTCTTC
.,.,TRBV5-1,TRBJ1-2,CASSFRGNYGYTF,TGCGCCAGCAGCTTCAGGGGTAACTATGGCTACACCTTC
TRBD1,.,TRBV2,TRBJ1-5,CASRQGEVGQPQHF,TGTGCCAGCAGACAGGGGGAGGTGGGTCAGCCCCAGCATTTT
.,once,TRBV6-1,TRBJ1-2,CASSDRQGNYGYTF,TGTGCCAGCAGTGATAGGCAGGGAAACTATGGCTACACCTTC
.,.,TRBV6-6,TRBJ2-1,CASEGRNLKNNEQFF,TGTGCCAGCGAAGGGAGAAACCTGAAAAACAATGAGCAGTTCTTC
TRBD1,.,TRBV4-3,TRBJ1-5,CASSQGTGPNQPQHF,TGCGCCAGCAGCCAAGGGACAGGCCCCAATCAGCCCCAGCATTTT
.,.,TRBV15,TRBJ2-7,CATSRGGASYEQYF,TGTGCCACCAGCAGGGGGGGGGCCTCCTACGAGCAGTACTTC
TRBD2,.,TRBV19,TRBJ2-7,CASTPAGGPYEQYF,TGTGCCAGTACCCCAGCGGGAGGGCCTTACGAGCAGTACTTC
.,.,TRBV27,TRBJ1-2,CASGSGHNGYTF,TGTGCCAGCGGGTCGGGACACAATGGCTACACCTTC
TRBD1,.,TRBV5-1,TRBJ2-1,CASSNGTGNNEQFF,TGCGCCAGCAGTAACGGGACAGGGAACAATGAGCAGTTCTTC
TRBD1,.,TRBV18,TRBJ1-2,CASSPKDRDLTGYTF,TGTGCCAGCTCACCCAAGGACAGGGACCTGACTGGCTACACCTTC
TRBD1,few,TRBV7-8,TRBJ1-2,CASSPGPGQGYGYTF,TGTGCCAGCAGCCCGGGGCCGGGACAGGGCTATGGCTACACCTTC
TRBD2,.,TRBV2,TRBJ2-5,CASSEGTSLETQYF,TGTGCCAGCAGTGAAGGGACTAGCCTAGAGACCCAGTACTTC
.,.,TRBV7-9,TRBJ2-3,CASSSSVDTQYF,TGTGCCAGCAGTTCGAGCGTCGATACGCAGTATTTT
TRBD1,.,TRBV23-1,TRBJ1-2,CASSHRGLNGYTF,TGCGCCAGCAGCCACAGGGGGCTGAATGGCTACACCTTC
.,few,TRBV19,TRBJ1-2,CASSPEQGRRNYGYTF,TGTGCCAGTAGTCCTGAACAGGGCCGGAGGAACTATGGCTACACCTTC
TRBD2,few,TRBV6-2/TRBV6-3,TRBJ2-7,CASSGLAGGHEQYF,TGTGCCAGCAGTGGACTAGCGGGAGGGCACGAGCAGTACTTC
.,.,TRBV6-5,TRBJ1-4,CASSYDAEINEKLFF,TGTGCCAGCAGTTACGATGCTGAGATAAATGAAAAACTGTTTTTT
TRBD2,.,TRBV5-1,TRBJ2-1,CASGDGTSYEQFF,TGCGCCAGCGGGGACGGGACTAGCTATGAGCAGTTCTTC
TRBD2,.,TRBV11-2,TRBJ2-1,CASSLRGSGGMYEQFF,TGTGCCAGCAGCTTACGAGGGAGCGGGGGGATGTATGAGCAGTTCTTC